The rows below give T cell receptor beta chains drawn from one sample of a study of response to subunit inactivated influenza vaccine. MiXCR, applied by TCRdb to the RT-PCR reads, yields one record per CDR3 protein. The sample includes 500,000 or so distinct CDR3 sequences, about 17% of them seen just once. Sequenced material: CD4+ T cells sorted from PBMCs, taken around 2 years after vaccination. Receptors originate from a man aged 50 to 69 who received an inactivated influenza vaccine. CDR3s include the opening cysteine and the closing phenylalanine or tryptophan. D genes are given only for firm matches. Not every row has a clone size; where given, it reads once, few, many or a size class.

clone size: many; V gene: TRBV18; D gene: NA; J gene: TRBJ1-2; CDR3 DNA: TGTGCCAGCTCACCACCGGGTTCGGGGGACCCTAACTATGGCTACACCTTC; CDR3 protein: CASSPPGSGDPNYGYTF
clone size: few; V gene: TRBV20-1; D gene: TRBD1; J gene: TRBJ1-6; CDR3 DNA: TGCAGTGCTTCAAGACAGGGGGGAAATTCACCCCTCCACTTT; CDR3 protein: CSASRQGGNSPLHF
clone size: NA; V gene: TRBV3-1; D gene: NA; J gene: TRBJ2-7; CDR3 DNA: TGTGCCAGCAGCCATTCGGGATTCTCCTACGAGCAGTACTTC; CDR3 protein: CASSHSGFSYEQYF
clone size: NA; V gene: TRBV12-3/TRBV12-4; D gene: TRBD1; J gene: TRBJ1-1; CDR3 DNA: TGTGCCAGCACCCGGACAGGGAGAGACACTGAAGCTTTCTTT; CDR3 protein: CASTRTGRDTEAFF
clone size: NA; V gene: TRBV10-3; D gene: TRBD2; J gene: TRBJ2-1; CDR3 DNA: TGTGCCATCAGTGCTCGAGATACCGGGACTAGCGGGAGTGTGTCCTACAATGAGCAGTTCTTC; CDR3 protein: CAISARDTGTSGSVSYNEQFF
clone size: few; V gene: TRBV5-1; D gene: NA; J gene: TRBJ2-3; CDR3 DNA: TGCGCCAGCAGCTTGAACAACGCGGATACGCAGTATTTT; CDR3 protein: CASSLNNADTQYF
clone size: few; V gene: TRBV9; D gene: NA; J gene: TRBJ2-3; CDR3 DNA: TGTGCCAGCAGCGTAGCTCCACAGACCACAGATACGCAGTATTTT; CDR3 protein: CASSVAPQTTDTQYF
clone size: NA; V gene: TRBV23-1; D gene: NA; J gene: TRBJ2-7; CDR3 DNA: TGCGCCAGCAGTTGTCCGCACCCCCCGGGCTACGAGCAGTACTTC; CDR3 protein: CASSCPHPPGYEQYF
clone size: NA; V gene: TRBV20-1; D gene: NA; J gene: TRBJ2-3; CDR3 DNA: TGCAGTGCTAGGAGCGATGGGGGGACAGATACGCAGTATTTT; CDR3 protein: CSARSDGGTDTQYF
clone size: few; V gene: TRBV28; D gene: NA; J gene: TRBJ2-1; CDR3 DNA: TGTGCCAGCAGTCCCTCCCGCGGGATCTACAATGAGCAGTTCTTC; CDR3 protein: CASSPSRGIYNEQFF
clone size: NA; V gene: TRBV6-2/TRBV6-3; D gene: NA; J gene: TRBJ2-2; CDR3 DNA: TGTGCCAGCCGATGGGGGTTCGCGAACACCGGGGAGCTGTTTTTT; CDR3 protein: CASRWGFANTGELFF
clone size: few; V gene: TRBV6-1; D gene: TRBD1; J gene: TRBJ2-1; CDR3 DNA: TGTGCCAGCAGTCGGCCCCCAGGGACAGGTTCCTACAATGAGCAGTTCTTC; CDR3 protein: CASSRPPGTGSYNEQFF
clone size: few; V gene: TRBV5-5; D gene: NA; J gene: TRBJ1-6; CDR3 DNA: TGTGCCAGCAGCTTGATTAGGGAGAATTCACCCCTCCACTTT; CDR3 protein: CASSLIRENSPLHF
clone size: few; V gene: TRBV12-3/TRBV12-4; D gene: NA; J gene: TRBJ2-3; CDR3 DNA: TGTGCCTCACGAGGGTTGGGTCTAGATACGCAGTATTTT; CDR3 protein: CASRGLGLDTQYF
clone size: many; V gene: TRBV6-1; D gene: NA; J gene: TRBJ2-7; CDR3 DNA: TGTGCCAGCATGTCCAGGTACCCCCCCTACGAGCAGTACTTC; CDR3 protein: CASMSRYPPYEQYF
clone size: NA; V gene: TRBV28; D gene: NA; J gene: TRBJ1-6; CDR3 DNA: TGTGCCAGCGTTGGGAGTCAGGGGTCCCCGGTCGGGAATTCACCCCTCCACTTT; CDR3 protein: CASVGSQGSPVGNSPLHF
clone size: many; V gene: TRBV20-1; D gene: NA; J gene: TRBJ2-7; CDR3 DNA: TGCAGTGCTAGGAAGAGGAGGAGGGAAAAATACGAGCAGTACTTC; CDR3 protein: CSARKRRREKYEQYF
clone size: NA; V gene: TRBV29-1; D gene: NA; J gene: TRBJ1-1; CDR3 DNA: TGCAGCGCCGGACAGACCCTAACGAACACTGAAGCTTTCTTT; CDR3 protein: CSAGQTLTNTEAFF
clone size: NA; V gene: TRBV20-1; D gene: NA; J gene: TRBJ1-2; CDR3 DNA: TGCAGTGCTAGAGATCACAGAACCTATGGCTACACCTTC; CDR3 protein: CSARDHRTYGYTF
clone size: few; V gene: TRBV4-3; D gene: NA; J gene: TRBJ2-2; CDR3 DNA: TGCGCCAGCAGCCAAGATTATATTTCCGGTGGCGGGGAGCTGTTTTTT; CDR3 protein: CASSQDYISGGGELFF
clone size: NA; V gene: TRBV5-1; D gene: NA; J gene: TRBJ2-5; CDR3 DNA: TGCGCCAGCAGGCCAATCAACCAAGAGACCCAGTACTTC; CDR3 protein: CASRPINQETQYF
clone size: NA; V gene: TRBV28; D gene: TRBD1; J gene: TRBJ2-7; CDR3 DNA: TGTGCCAGCAGGGTGGGACAGGTCTCCTCCTACGAGCAGTACTTC; CDR3 protein: CASRVGQVSSYEQYF
clone size: few; V gene: TRBV10-3; D gene: TRBD1; J gene: TRBJ2-5; CDR3 DNA: TGTGCCATCCGAAACCAGACAGGGGGCACAGAGACCCAGTACTTC; CDR3 protein: CAIRNQTGGTETQYF
clone size: NA; V gene: TRBV4-2; D gene: NA; J gene: TRBJ2-5; CDR3 DNA: TGTGCCAGCAGCCAAACTAGAGAAGAGACCCAGTACTTC; CDR3 protein: CASSQTREETQYF
clone size: many; V gene: TRBV13; D gene: NA; J gene: TRBJ2-2; CDR3 DNA: TGTGCCAGCAGCATAATGGCTAGAACAAACACCGGGGAGCTGTTTTTT; CDR3 protein: CASSIMARTNTGELFF
clone size: few; V gene: TRBV29-1; D gene: NA; J gene: TRBJ1-5; CDR3 DNA: TGCAGCGTGAGGGGGGAGGGGCGAGGGCAGCCCCAGCATTTT; CDR3 protein: CSVRGEGRGQPQHF
clone size: NA; V gene: TRBV7-9; D gene: NA; J gene: TRBJ1-5; CDR3 DNA: TGTGCCAGCAGTCCCCGGACAGAGAATCAGCCCCAGCATTTT; CDR3 protein: CASSPRTENQPQHF
clone size: NA; V gene: TRBV20-1; D gene: NA; J gene: TRBJ1-2; CDR3 DNA: TGCAGTGCTTGGGGGGGGGCTGGCTACACCTTC; CDR3 protein: CSAWGGAGYTF
clone size: NA; V gene: TRBV11-3; D gene: TRBD1; J gene: TRBJ2-2; CDR3 DNA: TGTGCCAGCAGCTCCAGGGGGCAGGGGGCCGCCGGGGAGCTGTTTTTT; CDR3 protein: CASSSRGQGAAGELFF
clone size: NA; V gene: TRBV12-3/TRBV12-4; D gene: TRBD1; J gene: TRBJ2-5; CDR3 DNA: TGTGCCAGCAGTTTAGTGGACAGGATTGGGGAGACCCAGTACTTC; CDR3 protein: CASSLVDRIGETQYF
clone size: NA; V gene: TRBV12-3/TRBV12-4; D gene: TRBD2; J gene: TRBJ2-1; CDR3 DNA: TGTGCCAGCAGTTGGAGCGTGGGACTAGCGGGAGGTTCTTACAATGAGCAGTTCTTC; CDR3 protein: CASSWSVGLAGGSYNEQFF
clone size: NA; V gene: TRBV20-1; D gene: NA; J gene: TRBJ1-2; CDR3 DNA: TGCAGTGCCACAACCGGGACCGAGTATGGCTACACCTTC; CDR3 protein: CSATTGTEYGYTF
clone size: few; V gene: TRBV6-1; D gene: NA; J gene: TRBJ1-5; CDR3 DNA: TGTGCCAGCAGACAAACCATTGGTCGTGGGGGGGCGAGCAATCAGCCCCAGCATTTT; CDR3 protein: CASRQTIGRGGASNQPQHF
clone size: many; V gene: TRBV5-1; D gene: NA; J gene: TRBJ2-6; CDR3 DNA: TGCGCCAGCAGCTTGAGTCCTAAAGGATCTGGGGCCAACGTCCTGACTTTC; CDR3 protein: CASSLSPKGSGANVLTF
clone size: NA; V gene: TRBV10-3; D gene: TRBD1; J gene: TRBJ2-1; CDR3 DNA: TGTGCCATCAGGGGGACAGGGGTCGATGAGCAGTTCTTC; CDR3 protein: CAIRGTGVDEQFF
clone size: many; V gene: TRBV3-1; D gene: TRBD2; J gene: TRBJ2-7; CDR3 DNA: TGTGCCAGCAGCCATCTCTCTAGCGGGCAATCCTACGAGCAGTACTTC; CDR3 protein: CASSHLSSGQSYEQYF
clone size: once; V gene: TRBV21-1; D gene: NA; J gene: TRBJ2-7; CDR3 DNA: TGTGCCAGCAGCAAATATCAGGGACCGCATGGCACGGGATGGGGGCAGTACTTC; CDR3 protein: CASSKYQGPHGTGWGQYF
clone size: NA; V gene: TRBV5-1; D gene: NA; J gene: TRBJ2-2; CDR3 DNA: TGCGCCAGCAGCCAAACAGGTCTGAGCGCCGGGGAGCTGTTTTTT; CDR3 protein: CASSQTGLSAGELFF
clone size: many; V gene: TRBV11-2; D gene: NA; J gene: TRBJ2-1; CDR3 DNA: TGTGCCAGCAGGACAACAGGGGAGGCCTACAATGAGCAGTTCTTC; CDR3 protein: CASRTTGEAYNEQFF
clone size: many; V gene: TRBV7-2; D gene: NA; J gene: TRBJ2-2; CDR3 DNA: TGTGCCAGCAGCAAAATCAGGAACACCGGGGAGCTGTTTTTT; CDR3 protein: CASSKIRNTGELFF
clone size: few; V gene: TRBV20-1; D gene: NA; J gene: TRBJ2-2; CDR3 DNA: TGCAGTGCTAGAGATTCGCGGGGGAACACCGGGGAGCTGTTTTTT; CDR3 protein: CSARDSRGNTGELFF
clone size: few; V gene: TRBV12-3/TRBV12-4; D gene: TRBD2; J gene: TRBJ2-2; CDR3 DNA: TGTGCCAGCAGTTCCTCGGGACTAATCAGGGAGCTGTTTTTT; CDR3 protein: CASSSSGLIRELFF
clone size: many; V gene: TRBV12-3/TRBV12-4; D gene: NA; J gene: TRBJ2-2; CDR3 DNA: TGTGCCAGCAGTGTGGTCAGCACCGGGGAGCTGTTTTTT; CDR3 protein: CASSVVSTGELFF
clone size: few; V gene: TRBV24-1; D gene: TRBD2; J gene: TRBJ2-1; CDR3 DNA: TGTGCCACCAGTGACTCCCTAGCGGGGGGCCGCAATGAGCAGTTCTTC; CDR3 protein: CATSDSLAGGRNEQFF